This T cell receptor beta chain was documented in a study of T cells in tumors after PD-1 blockade. Whole-study context: During anti-PD-1 treatment, some patients continued daily vismodegib 150 mg.

Genomic DNA template from tumor biopsies or peripheral blood, about 616 ng to 6,500 ng input. V lost 5 bases, J lost 9 bases, and 24 bases lay in between. There are 16 residues in the CDR3. Looked up from germline, CDR1 is SGHRS and CDR2 is YFSETQ. The protocol was immunoSEQ multiplex PCR, while the TCRdb copy is restricted to in-frame clones and leaves out a portion. The sample records around 12,000 clones, roughly 60% being singletons. Overall study findings and caveats: Among squamous cell carcinoma expanded CD8+ clones, about 50% of exhausted ones versus 29% of others were novel.

Concerning this clone itself: Its specificity is unknown.

Specimen: tumor tissue, collected before anti-PD-1 treatment. The V gene is TRBV5-1, the J gene TRBJ2-1, with D perhaps TRBD1 or TRBD2 (6 bases each). The receptor's source is a human donor with cutaneous squamous cell carcinoma. CDR3 sequence (DNA): TGCGCCAGCAGTTCAGGGAGGAGCAGGGGCCAGGCTGAGCAGTTCTTC. It translates to CASSSGRSRGQAEQFF.